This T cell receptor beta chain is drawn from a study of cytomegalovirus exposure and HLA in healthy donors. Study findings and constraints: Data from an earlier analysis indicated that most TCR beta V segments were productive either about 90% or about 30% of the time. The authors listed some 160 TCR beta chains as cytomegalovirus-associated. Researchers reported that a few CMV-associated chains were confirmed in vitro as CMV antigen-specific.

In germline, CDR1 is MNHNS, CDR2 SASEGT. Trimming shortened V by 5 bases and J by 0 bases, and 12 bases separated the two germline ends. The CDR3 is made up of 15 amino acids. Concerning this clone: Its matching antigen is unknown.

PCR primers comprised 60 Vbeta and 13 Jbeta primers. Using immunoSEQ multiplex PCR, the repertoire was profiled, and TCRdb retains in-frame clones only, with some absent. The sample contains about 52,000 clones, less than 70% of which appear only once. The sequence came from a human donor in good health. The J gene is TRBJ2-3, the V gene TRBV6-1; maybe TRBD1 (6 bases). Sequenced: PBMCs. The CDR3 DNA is TGTGCCAGCAGTCGAGACAGGCCTAGCACAGATACGCAGTATTTT. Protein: CASSRDRPSTDTQYF.